This T cell receptor beta chain stems from a study of T-cell memory formation after mild COVID-19 (dated by TCRdb to the early 2020s). Context from the whole study: TCR sequence clusters from the two donors were found to be largely donor specific. In a couple of donors, T-cell clones that expanded and contracted after mild COVID-19 were tracked by sequencing TCRalpha and TCRbeta repertoires over time. Two young, previously healthy adult volunteers, one female and one male, were included in the cohort.

Sequenced using an Illumina NovaSeq 6000. Using 5'RACE with constant-segment primers, TCRalpha and TCRbeta cDNA libraries were constructed, with sample barcodes and unique molecular identifiers added in the process. Trizol reagent was used to extract RNA from every sample. The libraries were amplified in two PCR steps, and the second step added a second sample barcode and Illumina TruSeq adapters. Libraries were sequenced on an Illumina NovaSeq with 2 x 150 bp paired-end reads. Processing in the source paper ran as follows. With migec v1.2.7, reads were demultiplexed and then collapsed into UMI-guided consensus sequences. With mixcr v2.1.11, UMI consensuses were aligned to TRA and TRB V and J templates and assembled into clonotypes. Clonotypes were classified as expanded or contracted when called significant by both edgeR and NoisET, with noise models trained on biological replicates. edgeR calls used a false discovery rate-adjusted p below 0.01 and a log2 fold-change threshold of 1. PCA with hierarchical clustering of max-normalized trajectories of the 1000 most abundant clonotypes was used as exploratory dynamics analysis. Separately sequenced CD4+ and CD8+ repertoires were used to assign a CD4 or CD8 phenotype to each responding clone. TCRdb ran its own pipeline on the public reads, namely fastp trimming at Q25 and MiXCR clone calling, and kept in-frame beta chains. Rows merge per CDR3 protein into single entries with the most common DNA and genes. For this entry, the V and J calls and clone size follow TCRdb and not the study's own pipeline. The sample contains over 500,000 distinct CDR3 sequences, around a sixth of them found a single time. The top ten clones comprise about 7.4% of the sample.

A few counts support this clonotype. The specificity of this receptor is unknown. No clone much larger than this one lies a single base away; base qualities are absent. Ficoll-Paque density gradient centrifugation was the method used to isolate PBMCs. After removal of 1 base from V and 7 bases from J, the junction retains 7 bases not matched to a gene. From the germline V gene, CDR1 is SNHLY and CDR2 is FYNNEI. The CDR3 runs 15 amino acids, cysteine and phenylalanine included. Here the CDR3 DNA is all that survives: 45 bases in frame from base 1. Points the paper makes about the study in general: Clones contracting from day 15 to 85 had balanced CD4/CD8 phenotypes, while a second wave expanding from day 15 to 37 was biased towards CD4+. Contracting CD4+ clones were located mainly in the CM and EM memory subsets, whereas CD8+ clones were found to be enriched in EMRA. SARS-CoV-2 specificity was not confirmed for the second-wave clones peaking on day 37. Only a couple of mild cases were covered by the study, and larger cohorts that include severe cases with pre-infection samples were considered necessary. Some responding clones were detected in pre-infection memory, which suggested that pre-existing cross-reactive memory T cells had joined the SARS-CoV-2 response.

The sequence joins TRBV2 to TRBJ1-5; TRBD1 aligns with 7 central bases. Sequences were obtained from PBMCs or a T cell subset sorted from them (not recorded which). This TCR derives from an adult woman who had mild COVID-19 (a few samples of this study predate the infection). The sample titles of this study are shuffled in the database, so cell type and time point are left out; the donor was told from shared clones. The DNA is as follows: TGTGCCAGCAGTGAAGAAGGGTCAGGGGGGCAGCCCCAGCATTTT. Its translation reads: CASSEEGSGGQPQHF.